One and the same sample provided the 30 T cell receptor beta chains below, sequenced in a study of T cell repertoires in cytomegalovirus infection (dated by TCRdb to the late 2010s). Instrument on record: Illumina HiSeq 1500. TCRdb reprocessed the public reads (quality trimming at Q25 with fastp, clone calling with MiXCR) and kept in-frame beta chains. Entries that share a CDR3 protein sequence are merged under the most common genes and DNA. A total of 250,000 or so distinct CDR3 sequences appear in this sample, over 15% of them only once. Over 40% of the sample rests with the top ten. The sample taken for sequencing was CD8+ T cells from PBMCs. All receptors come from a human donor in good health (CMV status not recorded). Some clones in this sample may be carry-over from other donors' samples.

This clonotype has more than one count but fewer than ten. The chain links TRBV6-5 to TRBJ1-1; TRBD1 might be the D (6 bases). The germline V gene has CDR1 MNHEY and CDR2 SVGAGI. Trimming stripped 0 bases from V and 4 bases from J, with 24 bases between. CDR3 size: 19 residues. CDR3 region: CASSYSILLGGASGTEAFF. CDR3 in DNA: TGTGCCAGCAGTTACTCGATACTCCTGGGGGGGGCGTCTGGCACTGAAGCTTTCTTT.

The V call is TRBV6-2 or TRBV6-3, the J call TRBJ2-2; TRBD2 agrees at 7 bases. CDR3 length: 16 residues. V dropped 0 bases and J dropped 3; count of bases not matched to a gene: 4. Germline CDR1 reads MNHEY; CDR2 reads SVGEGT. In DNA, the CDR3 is TGTGCCAGCAGTTACTCGGGCGGGGGTCACACCGGGGAGCTGTTTTTT. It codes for CASSYSGGGHTGELFF.

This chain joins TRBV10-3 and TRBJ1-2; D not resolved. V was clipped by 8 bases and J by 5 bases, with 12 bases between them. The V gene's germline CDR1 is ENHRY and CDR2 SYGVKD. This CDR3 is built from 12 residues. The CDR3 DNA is TGTGCCATCTCGGCAGACCTTTATGGCTACACCTTC. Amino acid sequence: CAISADLYGYTF.

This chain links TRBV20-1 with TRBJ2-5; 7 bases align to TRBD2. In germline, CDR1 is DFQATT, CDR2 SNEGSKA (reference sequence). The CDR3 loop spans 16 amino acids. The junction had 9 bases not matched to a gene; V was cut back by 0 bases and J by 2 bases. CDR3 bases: TGCAGTGCTAGAGATACAGCGGGATGGGGGCAAGAGACCCAGTACTTC. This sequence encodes CSARDTAGWGQETQYF.

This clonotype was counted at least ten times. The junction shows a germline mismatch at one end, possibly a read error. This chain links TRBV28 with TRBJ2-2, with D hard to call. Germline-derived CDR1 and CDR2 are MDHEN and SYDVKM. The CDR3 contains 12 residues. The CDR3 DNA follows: TGTGCCAGCAGCCTGAACGCCGGGGAGCTGTTTTTT. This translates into CASSLNAGELFF.

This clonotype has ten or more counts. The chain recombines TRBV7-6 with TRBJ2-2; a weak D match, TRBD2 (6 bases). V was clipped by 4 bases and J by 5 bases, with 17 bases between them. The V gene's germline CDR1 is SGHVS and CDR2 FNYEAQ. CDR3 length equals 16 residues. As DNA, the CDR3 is TGTGCCAGCAGCTCCTGGGGGGTAGTGGGGACCGGGGAGCTGTTTTTT. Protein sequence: CASSSWGVVGTGELFF.

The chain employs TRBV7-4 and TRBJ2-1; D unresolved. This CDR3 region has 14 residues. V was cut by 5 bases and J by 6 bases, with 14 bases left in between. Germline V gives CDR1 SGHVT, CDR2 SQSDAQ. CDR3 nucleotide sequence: TGTGCCAGCAGCCCCGCCGGGCTTCCCAATGAGCAGTTCTTC. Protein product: CASSPAGLPNEQFF.

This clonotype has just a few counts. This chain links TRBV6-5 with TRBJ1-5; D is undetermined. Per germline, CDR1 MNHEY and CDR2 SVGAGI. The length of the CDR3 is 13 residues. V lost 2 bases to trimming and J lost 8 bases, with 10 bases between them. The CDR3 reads CASSYTFGEPQHF. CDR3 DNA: TGTGCCAGCAGTTACACTTTCGGGGAGCCCCAGCATTTT.

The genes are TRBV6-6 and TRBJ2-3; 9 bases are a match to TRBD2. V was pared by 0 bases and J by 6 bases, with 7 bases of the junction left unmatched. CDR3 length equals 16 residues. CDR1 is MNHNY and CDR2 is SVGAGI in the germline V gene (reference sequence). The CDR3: CASSYSGAGGRDTQYF. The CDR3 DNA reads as TGTGCCAGCAGTTACTCAGGGGCGGGGGGGCGCGATACGCAGTATTTT.

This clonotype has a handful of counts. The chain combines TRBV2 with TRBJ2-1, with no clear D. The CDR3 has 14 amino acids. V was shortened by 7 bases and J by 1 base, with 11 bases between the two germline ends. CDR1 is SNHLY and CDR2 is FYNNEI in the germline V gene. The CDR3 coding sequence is TGTGCCAGCATGGCGTCCTCTTCCTACAATGAGCAGTTCTTC. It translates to CASMASSSYNEQFF.

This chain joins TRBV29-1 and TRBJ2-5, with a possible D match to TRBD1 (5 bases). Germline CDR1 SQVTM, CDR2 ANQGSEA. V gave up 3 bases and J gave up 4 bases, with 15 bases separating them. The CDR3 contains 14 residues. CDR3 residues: CSVDPGRLGETQYF. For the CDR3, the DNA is TGCAGCGTTGATCCAGGGCGGTTAGGAGAGACCCAGTACTTC.

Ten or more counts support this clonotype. CDR3 region: CASSSGPLSNQPQHF. CDR3 sequence (DNA): TGTGCCAGCAGCTCGGGACCGCTTAGCAATCAGCCCCAGCATTTT. The chain is built from TRBV7-6 and TRBJ1-5; the D gene is possibly TRBD1 (5 bases). Germline-derived CDR1 and CDR2 are SGHVS and FNYEAQ. V dropped 4 bases and J dropped 0 bases, with 10 bases sitting between them. The length of the CDR3 is 15 residues.

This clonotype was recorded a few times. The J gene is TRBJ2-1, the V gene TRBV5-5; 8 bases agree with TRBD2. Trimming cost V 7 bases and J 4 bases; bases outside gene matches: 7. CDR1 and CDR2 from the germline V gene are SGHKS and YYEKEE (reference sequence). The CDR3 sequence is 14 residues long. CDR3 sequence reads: CASGGGSGYNEQFF. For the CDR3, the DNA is TGTGCCAGCGGCGGGGGGTCGGGGTACAATGAGCAGTTCTTC.

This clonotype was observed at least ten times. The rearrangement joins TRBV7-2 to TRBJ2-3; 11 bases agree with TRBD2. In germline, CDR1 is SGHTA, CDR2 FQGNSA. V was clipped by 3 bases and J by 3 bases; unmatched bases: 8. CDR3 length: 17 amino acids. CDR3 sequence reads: CASSLLSGGARTDTQYF. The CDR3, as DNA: TGTGCCAGCAGCTTGCTTAGCGGGGGGGCCAGGACAGATACGCAGTATTTT.

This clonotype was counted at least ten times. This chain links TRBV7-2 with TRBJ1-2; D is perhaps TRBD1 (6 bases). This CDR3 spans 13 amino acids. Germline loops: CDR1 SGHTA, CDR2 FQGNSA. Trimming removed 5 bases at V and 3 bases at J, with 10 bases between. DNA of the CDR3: TGTGCCAGCAGCGGACAGAGGGACTATGGCTACACCTTC. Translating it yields CASSGQRDYGYTF.

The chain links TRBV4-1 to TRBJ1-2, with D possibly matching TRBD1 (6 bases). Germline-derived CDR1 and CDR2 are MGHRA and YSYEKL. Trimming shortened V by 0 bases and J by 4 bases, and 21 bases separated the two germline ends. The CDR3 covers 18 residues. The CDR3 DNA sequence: TGCGCCAGCAGCCAAGATCTTTGGAGGGGATCAGGGGCCTATGGCTACACCTTC. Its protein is CASSQDLWRGSGAYGYTF.

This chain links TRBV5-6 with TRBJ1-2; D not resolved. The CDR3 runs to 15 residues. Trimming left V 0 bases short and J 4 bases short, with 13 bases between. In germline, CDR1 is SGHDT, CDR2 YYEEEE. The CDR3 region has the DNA TGTGCCAGCAGCTTGGATATCGGGATCTCCTATGGCTACACCTTC. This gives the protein CASSLDIGISYGYTF.

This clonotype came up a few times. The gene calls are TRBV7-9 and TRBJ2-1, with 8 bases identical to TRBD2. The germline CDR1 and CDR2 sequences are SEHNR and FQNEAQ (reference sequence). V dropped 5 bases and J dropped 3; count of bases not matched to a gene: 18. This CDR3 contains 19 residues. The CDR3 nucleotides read TGTGCCAGCAGCGGACCCCGGGACTTAGCGGGGTTCCTCTACAATGAGCAGTTCTTC. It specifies CASSGPRDLAGFLYNEQFF.

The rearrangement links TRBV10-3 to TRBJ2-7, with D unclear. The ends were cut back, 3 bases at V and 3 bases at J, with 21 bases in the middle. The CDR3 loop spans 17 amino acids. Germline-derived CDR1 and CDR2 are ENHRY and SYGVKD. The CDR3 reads CAISDPARAESNYEQYF. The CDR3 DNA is TGTGCCATCAGTGATCCGGCAAGGGCGGAAAGCAACTACGAGCAGTACTTC.

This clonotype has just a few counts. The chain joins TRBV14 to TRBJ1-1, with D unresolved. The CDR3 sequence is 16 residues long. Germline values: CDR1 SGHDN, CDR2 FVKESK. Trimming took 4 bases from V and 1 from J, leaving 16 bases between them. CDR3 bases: TGTGCCAGCAGCCCTCAGCGGGGTACATGGAACACTGAAGCTTTCTTT. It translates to CASSPQRGTWNTEAFF.

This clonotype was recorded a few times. CDR3 DNA sequence: TGTGCCAGCAGCCCAGACGGAGTCCTCTATGGCTACACCTTC. Its translation: CASSPDGVLYGYTF. The V call is TRBV5-4, the J call TRBJ1-2, with D unresolved. This CDR3 comprises 14 residues. Germline V gives CDR1 SGHNT, CDR2 YYREEE (reference sequence). V was trimmed by 4 bases and J by 4 bases, leaving 14 bases between them.

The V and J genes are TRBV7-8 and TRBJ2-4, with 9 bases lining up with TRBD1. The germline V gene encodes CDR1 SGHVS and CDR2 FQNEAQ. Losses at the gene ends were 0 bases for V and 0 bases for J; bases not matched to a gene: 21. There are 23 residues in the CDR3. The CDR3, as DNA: TGTGCCAGCAGCTTAGCGCTAAGAGAGACAGGGGGTGAAACGGATGTAGCCAAAAACATTCAGTACTTC. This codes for CASSLALRETGGETDVAKNIQYF. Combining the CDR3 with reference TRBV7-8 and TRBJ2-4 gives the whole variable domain GAGVSQSPRYKVAKRGQDVALRCDPISGHVSLFWYQQALGQGPEFLTYFQNEAQLDKSGLPSDRFFAERPEGSVSTLKIQRTQQEDSAVYLCASSLALRETGGETDVAKNIQYFGAGTRLSVL.

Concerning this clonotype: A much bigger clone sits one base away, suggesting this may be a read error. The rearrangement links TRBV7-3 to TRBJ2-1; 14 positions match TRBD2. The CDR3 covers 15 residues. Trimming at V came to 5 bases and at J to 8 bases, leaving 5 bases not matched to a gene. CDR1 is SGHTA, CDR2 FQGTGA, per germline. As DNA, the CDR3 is TGTGCCAGCAGCCGGACTAGCGGGGGGCGGGATGAGCAGTTCTTC. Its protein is CASSRTSGGRDEQFF.

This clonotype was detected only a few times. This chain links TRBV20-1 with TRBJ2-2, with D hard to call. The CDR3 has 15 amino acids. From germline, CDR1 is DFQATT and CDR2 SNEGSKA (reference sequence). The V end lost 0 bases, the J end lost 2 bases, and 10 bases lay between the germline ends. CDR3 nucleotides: TGCAGTGCTAGAGATAGGGCCCGAAACACCGGGGAGCTGTTTTTT. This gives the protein CSARDRARNTGELFF.

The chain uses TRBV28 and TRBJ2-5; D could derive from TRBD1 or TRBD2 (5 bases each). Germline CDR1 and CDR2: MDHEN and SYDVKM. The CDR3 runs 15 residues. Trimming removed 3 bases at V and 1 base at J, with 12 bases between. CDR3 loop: CASSFGDRTQETQYF. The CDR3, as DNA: TGTGCCAGCAGTTTCGGGGACCGTACCCAAGAGACCCAGTACTTC.

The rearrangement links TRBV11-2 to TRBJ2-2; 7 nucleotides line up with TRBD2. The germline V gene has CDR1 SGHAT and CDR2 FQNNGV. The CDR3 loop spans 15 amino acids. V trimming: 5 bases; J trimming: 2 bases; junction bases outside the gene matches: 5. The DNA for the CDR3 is TGTGCCAGCAGCCACCGCGGGGGAAACACCGGGGAGCTGTTTTTT. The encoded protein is CASSHRGGNTGELFF.

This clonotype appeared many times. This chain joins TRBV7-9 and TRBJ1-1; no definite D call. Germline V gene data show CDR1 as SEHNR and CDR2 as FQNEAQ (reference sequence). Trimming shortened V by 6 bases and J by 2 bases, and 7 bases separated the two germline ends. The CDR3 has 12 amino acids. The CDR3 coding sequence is TGTGCCAGCAGTTCAGAAAACACTGAAGCTTTCTTT. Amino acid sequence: CASSSENTEAFF.

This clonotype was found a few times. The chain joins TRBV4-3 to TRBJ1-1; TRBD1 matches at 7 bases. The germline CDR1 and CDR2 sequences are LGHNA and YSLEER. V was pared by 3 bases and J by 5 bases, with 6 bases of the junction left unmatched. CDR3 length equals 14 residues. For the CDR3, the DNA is TGCGCCAGCAGCCAGGAACAGGGGTATACTGAAGCTTTCTTT. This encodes CASSQEQGYTEAFF.

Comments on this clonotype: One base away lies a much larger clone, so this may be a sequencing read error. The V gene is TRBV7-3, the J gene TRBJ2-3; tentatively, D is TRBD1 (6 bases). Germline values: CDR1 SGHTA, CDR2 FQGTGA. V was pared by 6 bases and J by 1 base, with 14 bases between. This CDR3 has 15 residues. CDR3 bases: TGTGCCAGCAGGGGGGCGGCATCGGGCACAGATACGCAGTATTTT. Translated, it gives CASRGAASGTDTQYF.

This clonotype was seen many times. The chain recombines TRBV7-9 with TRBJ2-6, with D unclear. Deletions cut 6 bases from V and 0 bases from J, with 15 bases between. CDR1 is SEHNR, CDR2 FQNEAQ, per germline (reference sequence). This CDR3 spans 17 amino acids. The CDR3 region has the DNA TGTGCCAGCAGGGGTACCGAGCACAGCTCTGGGGCCAACGTCCTGACTTTC. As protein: CASRGTEHSSGANVLTF. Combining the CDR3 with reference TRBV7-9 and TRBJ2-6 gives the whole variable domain DTGVSQNPRHKITKRGQNVTFRCDPISEHNRLYWYRQTLGQGPEFLTYFQNEAQLEKSRLLSDRFSAERPKGSFSTLEIQRTEQGDSAMYLCASRGTEHSSGANVLTFGAGSRLTVL.